This T cell receptor (beta chain) was identified in a study of T-cell reconstitution after alpha-beta-depleted transplantation in children. There are 13 residues in the CDR3. The ends were cut back, 0 bases at V and 8 bases at J, with 8 bases in the middle. Germline V CDR1 and CDR2: SGHVS, FNYEAQ. Using unique molecular identifiers, the investigators prepared the TCRbeta library. TCRdb reprocessed the PCR reads with MiXCR, giving one entry per CDR3 protein. This table holds more than 150,000 distinct CDR3 sequences, over 5.5% found once. This clonotype was seen many times. The chain joins TRBV7-6 to TRBJ1-3; D is ambiguous. The source is a human donor who donated a stem cell graft to a child with Wiskott-Aldrich syndrome. The sample consisted of PBMCs from the stem cell graft donor, taken from the stem cell graft. CDR3 protein: CASSLAWGDTIYF. CDR3 nucleotide sequence: TGTGCCAGCAGCTTAGCGTGGGGAGACACCATATATTTT.